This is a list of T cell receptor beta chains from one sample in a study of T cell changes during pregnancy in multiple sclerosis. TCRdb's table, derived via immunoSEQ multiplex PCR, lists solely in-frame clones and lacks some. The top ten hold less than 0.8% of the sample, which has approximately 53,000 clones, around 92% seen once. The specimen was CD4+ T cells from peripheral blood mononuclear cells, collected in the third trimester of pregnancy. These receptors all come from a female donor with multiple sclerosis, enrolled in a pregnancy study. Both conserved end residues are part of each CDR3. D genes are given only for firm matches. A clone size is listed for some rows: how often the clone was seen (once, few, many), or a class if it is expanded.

TGCGCCAGCAGCTTGGCACAGGGGTTCGGCGAGCAGTACTTC CASSLAQGFGEQYF TRBD1 NA TRBJ2-7 TRBV5-1 14
TGTGCTAGCAGCCAACAGGGGGAAAGAGGAGAGACCCAGTACTTC CASSQQGERGETQYF TRBD1 NA TRBJ2-5 TRBV7-7 15
TGCGCCAGCAGCCATAGTCAGGTGAACACTGAAGCTTTCTTT CASSHSQVNTEAFF NA NA TRBJ1-1 TRBV4-3 14
TGTGCCAGCAGCTTAAACCCCGGCAGGGCCCTTCAAGAGACCCAGTACTTC CASSLNPGRALQETQYF NA NA TRBJ2-5 TRBV7-7 17
TGTGCCAGCATTGCTCCCGGCAGGAAATCCTACGAGCAGTACTTC CASIAPGRKSYEQYF NA NA TRBJ2-7 TRBV6-1 15
TGTGCCACCCGAAGGGGGGGCACCCACGAGACCCAGTACTTC CATRRGGTHETQYF NA NA TRBJ2-5 TRBV10-3 14
TGTGCCTGGGCTCCCCTTGCGGGGGGGCGGACAGATACGCAGTATTTT CAWAPLAGGRTDTQYF TRBD2 once TRBJ2-3 TRBV30 16
TGTGCCAGCTCACCCGGGGTTCAGCCCCAGCATTTT CASSPGVQPQHF NA NA TRBJ1-5 TRBV18 12
TGCAGCGGAGCGGACAGTAATTACGAGCAGTACTTC CSGADSNYEQYF NA NA TRBJ2-7 TRBV29-1 12
TGTGCCAGCACCGACAATGGATATAGCAATCAGCCCCAGCATTTT CASTDNGYSNQPQHF NA NA TRBJ1-5 TRBV2 15
TGTGCCAGCAGTTACTCGGCGGACAGGGCCTACGAGCAGTACTTC CASSYSADRAYEQYF TRBD1 NA TRBJ2-7 TRBV6-5 15
TGCGCCAGCAGCCTAAGGGCGGGACAGCAGAACTATGGCTACACCTTC CASSLRAGQQNYGYTF TRBD1 NA TRBJ1-2 TRBV5-1 16
TGTGCCAGCAGTGGAGACAGGGCCATAAACCAGTATTTT CASSGDRAINQYF TRBD1 once TRBJ2-3 TRBV25-1 13
TGTGCCAGTAGACAGGGCGGGCAGCCCCAGCATTTT CASRQGGQPQHF NA NA TRBJ1-5 TRBV19 12
TGTGCCAGCAGTCAACAGGGTAGAGGTGAAAAACTGTTTTTT CASSQQGRGEKLFF NA NA TRBJ1-4 TRBV6-5 14
TGTGCCAGTAGGACGCCAGGGGAGGGGTACTATGGCTACACCTTC CASRTPGEGYYGYTF NA once TRBJ1-2 TRBV19 15
TGCGCCAGCAGCTTGGCCCTTACTAGCGGGGGACCCACAGATACGCAGTATTTT CASSLALTSGGPTDTQYF TRBD2 NA TRBJ2-3 TRBV5-1 18
TGTGCCAGCAGGGATAGACAGGGGGGGCCCTACAATGAGCAGTTCTTC CASRDRQGGPYNEQFF TRBD1 NA TRBJ2-1 TRBV6-6 16
TGTGCCAGCGGGACCCTAGCGGGGTCAGATACGCAGTATTTT CASGTLAGSDTQYF TRBD2 NA TRBJ2-3 TRBV6-1 14
TGCGCCAGCAGAGGTACCCTTCGGGGCACTGAAGCTTTCTTT CASRGTLRGTEAFF NA NA TRBJ1-1 TRBV4-1 14
TGTGCCATCAGTCTACCCCCCACTACTAGCGGGGACTCCTACAATGAGCAGTTCTTC CAISLPPTTSGDSYNEQFF TRBD2 NA TRBJ2-1 TRBV10-3 19
TGTGCTAGTGGTGGAGACGCATACTATGGCTACACCTTC CASGGDAYYGYTF NA NA TRBJ1-2 TRBV12-5 13
TGTGCCAGCAGCAACAGGGGAGGATATGGCTACACCTTC CASSNRGGYGYTF TRBD1 NA TRBJ1-2 TRBV5-5 13
TGTGCCAGCAGCGCCCAGCCAGGGTATGGCTACACCTTC CASSAQPGYGYTF NA NA TRBJ1-2 TRBV7-2 13
TGTGCCAGTAGTAAGGAGAGGGGGAGCTACAATGAGCAGTTCTTC CASSKERGSYNEQFF NA NA TRBJ2-1 TRBV19 15
TGTGCCAGCAGCCAAGATCGAACTTGGCAGGCCTTCACAGATACGCAGTATTTT CASSQDRTWQAFTDTQYF NA NA TRBJ2-3 TRBV14 18
TGTGCCAGTAGTGAGGGGACAGGCACTCAGCCCCAGCATTTT CASSEGTGTQPQHF TRBD1 NA TRBJ1-5 TRBV19 14
TGTGCCAGCAGATTAACCGGGACTAGCAGTAATGAGCAGTTCTTC CASRLTGTSSNEQFF TRBD2 once TRBJ2-1 TRBV5-4 15
TGTGCCATCAGTGTAAGGGGACAGGGGGATTCACCCCTCCACTTT CAISVRGQGDSPLHF TRBD1 NA TRBJ1-6 TRBV10-3 15
TGTGCCAGCAGCAAAGCGGTCCAGGGAACGGAGTGGAACACTGAAGCTTTCTTT CASSKAVQGTEWNTEAFF NA NA TRBJ1-1 TRBV21-1 18
TGTGCCAGCAGCGGCCCTAGAGCAGGGGTTCAGCCCCAGCATTTT CASSGPRAGVQPQHF NA NA TRBJ1-5 TRBV7-2 15
TGCGCCAGCAGCCAAGCAGGGGCTTTGATGAACACTGAAGCTTTCTTT CASSQAGALMNTEAFF NA few TRBJ1-1 TRBV4-3 16
TGTGCCTGGAGTGTAGGCGGGGGGTTGAGTTCCCGAAAAAACTATGGCTACACCTTC CAWSVGGGLSSRKNYGYTF NA NA TRBJ1-2 TRBV30 19
TGTGCCAGCAGCTACGACAGGGGATCACCCCTCCACTTT CASSYDRGSPLHF TRBD1 NA TRBJ1-6 TRBV7-2 13
TGCGCCAGCAGCCAAGGGCTACAGGGGATGGGCGAAAAACTGTTTTTT CASSQGLQGMGEKLFF TRBD1 NA TRBJ1-4 TRBV4-3 16
TGCGCCAGCAGCCAAGAAGTGAGCAGGGGCGATTTGGGCACTGAAGCTTTCTTT CASSQEVSRGDLGTEAFF NA NA TRBJ1-1 TRBV4-3 18
TGCAGCGTTGAAGTAGCCCAGGGTGGCTACACCTTC CSVEVAQGGYTF NA once TRBJ1-2 TRBV29-1 12
TGCGCCAGCCGGAGCGGGGGGAGCTCCTACGAGCAGTACTTC CASRSGGSSYEQYF TRBD2 NA TRBJ2-7 TRBV5-1 14